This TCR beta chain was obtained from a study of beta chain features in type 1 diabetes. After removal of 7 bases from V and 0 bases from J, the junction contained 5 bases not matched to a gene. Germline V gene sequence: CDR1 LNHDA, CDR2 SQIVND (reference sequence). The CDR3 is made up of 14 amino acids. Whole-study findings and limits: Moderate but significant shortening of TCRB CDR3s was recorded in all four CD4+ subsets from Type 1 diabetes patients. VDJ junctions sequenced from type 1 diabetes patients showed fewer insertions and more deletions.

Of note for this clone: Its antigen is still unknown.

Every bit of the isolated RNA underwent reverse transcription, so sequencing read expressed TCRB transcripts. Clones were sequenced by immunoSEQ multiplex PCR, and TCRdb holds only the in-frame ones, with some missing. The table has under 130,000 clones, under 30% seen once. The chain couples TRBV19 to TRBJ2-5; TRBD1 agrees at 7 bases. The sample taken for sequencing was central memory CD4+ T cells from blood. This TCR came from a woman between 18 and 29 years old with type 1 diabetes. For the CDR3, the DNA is TGTGCCAGTAACAACAGGGGAAACCAAGAGACCCAGTACTTC. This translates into CASNNRGNQETQYF. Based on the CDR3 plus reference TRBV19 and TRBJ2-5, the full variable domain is DGGITQSPKYLFRKEGQNVTLSCEQNLNHDAMYWYRQDPGQGLRLIYYSQIVNDFQKGDIAEGYSVSREKKESFPLTVTSAQKNPTAFYLCASNNRGNQETQYFGPGTRLLVL.